The clone carrying this T cell receptor beta chain was counted between two and nine times. The sequencing template was cDNA reverse transcribed from extracted RNA. Clones were sequenced by immunoSEQ multiplex PCR, and TCRdb holds only the in-frame ones, with some missing. The top ten hold more than 0.4% of the sample, which has roughly 220,000 clones, more than 30% seen once. Germline V CDR1 and CDR2: SNHLY, FYNNEI. The CDR3 runs 15 residues. V lost 3 bases and J lost 2; bases outside the gene matches: 5. Treatment meaning: oral pan-JAK inhibitor, 5-10 mg twice daily. These data are taken from a study of CD8+ T cells in alopecia areata.

This sequence was found in a human donor with alopecia areata. The source material was CD4+ T cells sorted from blood, sampled at week 34, from a patient treated with tofacitinib. The chain is built from TRBV2 and TRBJ2-3; 7 bases line up with TRBD2. This CDR3 is CASSEVLAATDTQYF. CDR3 DNA: TGTGCCAGCAGTGAGGTGCTAGCGGCCACAGATACGCAGTATTTT.